The T cell receptor (beta chain) under discussion was sequenced for a study of cytomegalovirus exposure and HLA in healthy donors. The study, taken as a whole, reports: Listed as cytomegalovirus-associated were 150 or so TCR beta chains. Most TCR sequences were uncommon, yet certain public TCRs appeared in many donors. The tendency of first-cohort TCR clusters to co-occur in the 90 to 150 validation repertoires was the finding of a later analysis.

The assay was immunoSEQ multiplex PCR, and TCRdb's table has in-frame clones only and misses some. The sample lists 200,000 or so clones; 84% were seen once. As regards this clone: Antigen specificity is unknown.

The donors were in the roughly 120-subject validation cohort; that cohort was separate from the approximately 670-subject first cohort. The sample consisted of PBMCs. The receptor's source is a man between 18 and 35 years old in good health and CMV-seropositive.

The CDR3 DNA is TGCGCCAGCAGATTTGCGGGAGGTCGTGAGCAGTTCTTC. This codes for CASRFAGGREQFF. This chain joins TRBV4-3 and TRBJ2-1; 8 nucleotides match TRBD2. Germline CDR1 is LGHNA and CDR2 is YSLEER. The CDR3 has 13 residues. J was trimmed by 9 bases and V by 6 bases; bases with no gene match: 7.